This T cell receptor (beta chain) was sequenced during a study of graft-versus-host responses after intestinal transplantation. Study observations and caveats: GvH clones were found in recipient marrow; some appeared first in ileum or blood. Some patients had graft-donor T cell macrochimerism, and their allografts showed high graft-versus-host to host-versus-graft clonal ratios. Maximum circulating GvH clone levels tracked with early post-transplant HvG decreases.

Clones were read by immunoSEQ multiplex PCR, and TCRdb kept only the in-frame ones, dropping some. The sample yields 35,000 to 45,000 clones, roughly 90% seen once. Concerning this clone: Its specificity is unknown.

This specimen consisted of PBMCs, obtained almost 270 days after transplant. The TCR was taken from a human patient who received an intestinal transplant, so some T cells may come from the graft donor.

The CDR3 here is CASSSPVNREKLFF. CDR3 coding DNA: TGTGCCAGCAGCTCGCCCGTTAACAGGGAAAAACTGTTTTTT. This chain links TRBV5-4 with TRBJ1-4; TRBD1 is a possible D gene (5 bases). CDR3 length: 14 residues. CDR1 and CDR2 from the germline V gene are SGHNT and YYREEE (reference sequence). Trimming removed 3 bases at V and 8 bases at J, with 14 bases between.